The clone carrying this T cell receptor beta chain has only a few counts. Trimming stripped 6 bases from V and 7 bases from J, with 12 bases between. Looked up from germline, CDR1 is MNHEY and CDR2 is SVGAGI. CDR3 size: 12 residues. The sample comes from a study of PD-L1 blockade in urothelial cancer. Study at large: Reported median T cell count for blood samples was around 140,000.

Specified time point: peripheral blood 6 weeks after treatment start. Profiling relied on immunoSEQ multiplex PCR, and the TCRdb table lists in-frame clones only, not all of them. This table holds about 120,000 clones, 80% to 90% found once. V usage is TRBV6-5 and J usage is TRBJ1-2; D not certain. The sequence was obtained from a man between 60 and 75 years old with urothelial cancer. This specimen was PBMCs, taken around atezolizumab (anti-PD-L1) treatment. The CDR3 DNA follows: TGTGCCAGCAGCAACCCCAGTGGTGGCTACACCTTC. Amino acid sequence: CASSNPSGGYTF.